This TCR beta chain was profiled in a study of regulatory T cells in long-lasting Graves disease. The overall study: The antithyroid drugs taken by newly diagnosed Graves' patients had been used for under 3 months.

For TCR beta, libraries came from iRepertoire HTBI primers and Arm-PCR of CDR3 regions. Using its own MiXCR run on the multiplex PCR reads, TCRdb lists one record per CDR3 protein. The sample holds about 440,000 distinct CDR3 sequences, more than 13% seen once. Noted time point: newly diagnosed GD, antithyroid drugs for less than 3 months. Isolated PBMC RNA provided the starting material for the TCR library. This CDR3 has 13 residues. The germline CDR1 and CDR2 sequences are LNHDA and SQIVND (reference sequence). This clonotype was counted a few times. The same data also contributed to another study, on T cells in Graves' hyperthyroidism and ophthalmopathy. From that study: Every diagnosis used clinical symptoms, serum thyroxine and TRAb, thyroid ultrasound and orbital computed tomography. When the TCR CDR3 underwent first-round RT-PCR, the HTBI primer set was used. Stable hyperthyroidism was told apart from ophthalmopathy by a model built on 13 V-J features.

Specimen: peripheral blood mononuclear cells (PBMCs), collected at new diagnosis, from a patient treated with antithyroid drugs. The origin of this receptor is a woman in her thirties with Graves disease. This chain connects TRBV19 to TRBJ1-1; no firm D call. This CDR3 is CASGRDENTEAFF. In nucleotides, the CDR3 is TGTGCGAGTGGAAGGGATGAGAACACTGAAGCTTTCTTT.